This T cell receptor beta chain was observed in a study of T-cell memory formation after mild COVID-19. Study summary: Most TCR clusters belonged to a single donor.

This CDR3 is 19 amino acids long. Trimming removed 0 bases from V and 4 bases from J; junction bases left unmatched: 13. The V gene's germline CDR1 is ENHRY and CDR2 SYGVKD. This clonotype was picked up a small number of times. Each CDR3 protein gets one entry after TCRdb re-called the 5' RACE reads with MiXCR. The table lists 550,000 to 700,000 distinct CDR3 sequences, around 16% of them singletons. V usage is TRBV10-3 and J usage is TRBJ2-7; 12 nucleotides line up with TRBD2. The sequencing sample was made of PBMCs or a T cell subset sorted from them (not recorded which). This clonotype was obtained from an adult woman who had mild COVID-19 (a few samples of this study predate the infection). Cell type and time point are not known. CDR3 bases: TGTGCCATCAGTGAGTCGGGGTGGACTAGCGGGAAAGTTAATTACGAGCAGTACTTC. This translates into CAISESGWTSGKVNYEQYF.